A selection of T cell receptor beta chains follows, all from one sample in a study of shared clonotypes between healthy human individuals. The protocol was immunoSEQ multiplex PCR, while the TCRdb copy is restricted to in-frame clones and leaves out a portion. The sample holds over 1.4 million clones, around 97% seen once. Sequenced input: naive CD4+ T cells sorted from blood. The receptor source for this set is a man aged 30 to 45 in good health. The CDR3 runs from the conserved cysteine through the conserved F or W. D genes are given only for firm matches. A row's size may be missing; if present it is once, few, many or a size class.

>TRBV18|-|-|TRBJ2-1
TGTGCCAGCGAAGCTTTAAATGAGCAGTTCTTC
CASEALNEQFF
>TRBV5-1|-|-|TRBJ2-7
TGCGCCAGCAGCCCCTTAGGCAGGAACCCGTTCTTCGAGCAGTACTTC
CASSPLGRNPFFEQYF
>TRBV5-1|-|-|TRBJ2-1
TGCGCCAGCAGCTTGCAGCAGGGTGAGCAGTTCTTC
CASSLQQGEQFF
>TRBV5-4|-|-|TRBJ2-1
TGTGCCAGCAGCTTGAAATCCTACAATGAGCAGTTCTTC
CASSLKSYNEQFF
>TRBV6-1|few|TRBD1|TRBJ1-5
TGTGTCGTAAAGGGGGCTCGGGATAGCAATCAGCCCCAGCATTTT
CVVKGARDSNQPQHF
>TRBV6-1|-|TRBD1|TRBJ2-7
TGTGCCAGCAGGGACAGGGGGCTCGAGCAGTACTTC
CASRDRGLEQYF
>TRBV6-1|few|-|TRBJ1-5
TGTGCCAGCAGTGAGGTCCAGCCCCAGCATTTT
CASSEVQPQHF
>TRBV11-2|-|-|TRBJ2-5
TGTGCCAGCAGCTTGGTCCTGGAGACCCAGTACTTC
CASSLVLETQYF
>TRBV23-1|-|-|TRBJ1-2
TGCGCCAGCAGTCACCCAGACTATGGCTACACCTTC
CASSHPDYGYTF
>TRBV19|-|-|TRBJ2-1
TGTGCCAGTAGTATAGTCACGACTGCTAATGAGCAGTTCTTC
CASSIVTTANEQFF
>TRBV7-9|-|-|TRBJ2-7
TGTGCCAGCAGCTTAGAGGTTAGGCGGACACCCTCCTACGAGCAGTACTTC
CASSLEVRRTPSYEQYF
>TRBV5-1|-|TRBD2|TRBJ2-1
TGCGCCAGCAGCTTGGGGACTAGCGGGAGTTGGTCCTACAATGAGCAGTTCTTC
CASSLGTSGSWSYNEQFF
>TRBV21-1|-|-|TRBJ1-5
TGTGCCAGCAGCAGGGTTAACAGGGAATACAATCAGCCCCAGCATTTT
CASSRVNREYNQPQHF
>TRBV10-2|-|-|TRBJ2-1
TGCGCCAGCAGCCAAGACAGGATGATAAATGAGCAGTTCTTC
CASSQDRMINEQFF
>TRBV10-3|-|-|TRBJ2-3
TGTGCCATCACTAGTGGGACAGATACGCAGTATTTT
CAITSGTDTQYF
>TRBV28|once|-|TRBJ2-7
TGTGCCGGCGGCGGTGGGGCACCTTACGAGCAGTACTTC
CAGGGGAPYEQYF
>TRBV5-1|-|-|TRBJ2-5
TGCGCCAGCAGCTGGGGGAGTAGGTTAGTCCAAGAGACCCAGTACTTC
CASSWGSRLVQETQYF
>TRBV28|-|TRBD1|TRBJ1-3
TGTGCCAGCAGTCCTACGACAGGGAGGCTGAACACCATATATTTT
CASSPTTGRLNTIYF
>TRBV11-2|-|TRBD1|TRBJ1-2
TGTGCCAGCAGCTCGCCGAGAAGCCTTACAGGGGATGCTAACTATGGCTACACCTTC
CASSSPRSLTGDANYGYTF
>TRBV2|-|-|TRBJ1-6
TGTGCCAGCAGTGAAGTAGCACCCCTCCACTTT
CASSEVAPLHF
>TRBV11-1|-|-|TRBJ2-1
TGTGCCAGCAGCTTAGGGGCAGGGGATGGGCATGAGCAGTTCTTC
CASSLGAGDGHEQFF
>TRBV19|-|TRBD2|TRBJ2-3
TGTGCCAGTAGTTTGACTAGCGGGTCCCCAGTCGGCAGCACAGATACGCAGTATTTT
CASSLTSGSPVGSTDTQYF
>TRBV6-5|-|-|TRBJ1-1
TGTGCCAGCAGTTACGCCTCAGGATTCACTGAAGCTTTCTTT
CASSYASGFTEAFF
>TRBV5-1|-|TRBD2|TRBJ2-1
TGCGCCAGCAGCCGGGCTAGCGGTGACTACAATGAGCAGTTCTTC
CASSRASGDYNEQFF
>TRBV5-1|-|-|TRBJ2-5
TGCGCCAGCAGGGTGATTGACAGAAGAGAGACCCAGTACTTC
CASRVIDRRETQYF
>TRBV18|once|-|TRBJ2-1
TGTGCCAGCTCAAAGTTTACCCACGGAACCGGGGAGCGAGGCAATGAGCAGTTCTTC
CASSKFTHGTGERGNEQFF
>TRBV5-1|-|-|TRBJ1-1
TGCGCCAGCAGCTTTGACATGAACACTGAAGCTTTCTTT
CASSFDMNTEAFF
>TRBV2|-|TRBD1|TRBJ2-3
TGTGCCAGCCTTGGGACAGGGAAGGTGGGGGGTACGCAGTATTTT
CASLGTGKVGGTQYF
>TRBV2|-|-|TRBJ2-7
TGTGCCAGCGGGCGTGAGGGCTTGGGGTACGAGCAGTACTTC
CASGREGLGYEQYF
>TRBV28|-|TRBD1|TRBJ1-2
TGTGCCAGCGGGATAGGACAGGGGGCGCAGGGCTACACCTTC
CASGIGQGAQGYTF
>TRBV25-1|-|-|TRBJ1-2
TGTGCCAGCATTAATTCGGGCGGCTACACCTTC
CASINSGGYTF
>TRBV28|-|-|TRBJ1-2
TGTGCCAGCACTACGGCGATGGATGGCTATGGCTACACCTTC
CASTTAMDGYGYTF
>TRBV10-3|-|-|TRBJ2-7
TGTGCCATCAGGGGTTTGCGGGACGGAACCTACGAGCAGTACTTC
CAIRGLRDGTYEQYF
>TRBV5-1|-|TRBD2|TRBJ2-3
TGCGCCAGCAGCCCCAAACTAGCGGCGCGAACAGATACGCAGTATTTT
CASSPKLAARTDTQYF
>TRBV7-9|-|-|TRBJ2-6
TGTGCCAGCAGCCGAGTCGGGGGCACTGGGGCCAACGTCCTGACTTTC
CASSRVGGTGANVLTF
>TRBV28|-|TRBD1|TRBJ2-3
TGTGCCAGCAGTTCCTCCGGACAGGGGGCCGCAGATACGCAGTATTTT
CASSSSGQGAADTQYF
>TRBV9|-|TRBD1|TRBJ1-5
TGTGCCAGCAGGGAGAAGGACAGGGGCAGACAGCCCCAGCATTTT
CASREKDRGRQPQHF
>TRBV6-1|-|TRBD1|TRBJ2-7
TGTGCCAGCAGTGGGTGGACAGGGTACGAGCAGTACTTC
CASSGWTGYEQYF
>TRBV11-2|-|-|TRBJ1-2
TGTGCCAGCAGCGGTTACAGAGATACAGGCTATGGCTACACCTTC
CASSGYRDTGYGYTF
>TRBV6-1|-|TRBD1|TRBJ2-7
TGTGCCAGCAGTCGGACAGGGCTCTACGAGCAGTACTTC
CASSRTGLYEQYF
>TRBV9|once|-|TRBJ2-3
TGTGCCAGCAGCGTAGTAGTAGCGGATACGCAGTATTTT
CASSVVVADTQYF
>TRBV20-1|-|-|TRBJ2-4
TGCAGTGCTCCTGGCGGGGAGTACTTC
CSAPGGEYF
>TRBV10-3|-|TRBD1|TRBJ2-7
TGTGCCATCAGCGGAAACAGGGGGCAGAGCTCCTACGAGCAGTACTTC
CAISGNRGQSSYEQYF
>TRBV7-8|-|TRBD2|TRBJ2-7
TGTGCCAGCAGACATACGCGCCTAGCGGGAGGCGGGTCCTACGAGCAGTACTTC
CASRHTRLAGGGSYEQYF
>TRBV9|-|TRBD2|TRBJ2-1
TGTGCCAGCAGCTCTAGGGAGGGCGCGGGCCAAGATGAGCAGTTCTTC
CASSSREGAGQDEQFF
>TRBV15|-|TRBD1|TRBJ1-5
TGTGCCACCAGCAGAGAACAGGGGGGCGGTCAGCCCCAGCATTTT
CATSREQGGGQPQHF
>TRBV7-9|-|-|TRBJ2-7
TGTGCCAGCAGCTCGGACAAGGGATCCTACGAGCAGTACTTC
CASSSDKGSYEQYF
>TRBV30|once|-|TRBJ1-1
TGTGCCTGGAAGGGGCGTACTGAAGCTTTCTTT
CAWKGRTEAFF
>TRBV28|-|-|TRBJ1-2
TGTGCCAGCAGGATTGCGACACCTAACTATGGCTACACCTTC
CASRIATPNYGYTF
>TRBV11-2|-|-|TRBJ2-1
TGTGCCAGCAGCTTATCCTCCCCGGAGCAGTTCTTC
CASSLSSPEQFF
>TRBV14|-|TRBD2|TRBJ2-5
TGTGCCAGCAGCCAAGCCTCCGGGACTAGCGGGAGAAGGGAGACCCAGTACTTC
CASSQASGTSGRRETQYF
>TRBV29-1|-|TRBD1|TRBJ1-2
TGCAGCGTAAGATCCGGGACAGGGAACTATGGCTACACCTTC
CSVRSGTGNYGYTF
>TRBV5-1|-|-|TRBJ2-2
TGCGCCAGCAGCTTGGGGGACCCCGAGAGGGAGCTGTTTTTT
CASSLGDPERELFF
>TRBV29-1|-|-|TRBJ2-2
TGCAGCCTCATAGTTGCCCCCTCGAACACCGGGGAGCTGTTTTTT
CSLIVAPSNTGELFF